Listed here are 16 T cell receptor beta chains from one sample, sequenced in a study of tumor-infiltrating lymphocytes in oesophageal squamous cell carcinoma. TCRdb re-derived calls from the PCR reads in MiXCR, one entry per CDR3 protein. The table shows some 12,000 distinct CDR3 sequences, with less than 55% occurring only once. Sequencing was carried out using esophageal tumor tissue. Receptor source: a female donor with esophageal squamous cell carcinoma.

As to this clonotype: Lacking the conserved final phenylalanine or tryptophan, this CDR3 likely reflects a read error. No DNA is shown, since the ends of the CDR3 on it are uncertain; the CDR3 is the one TCRdb lists. The chain's CDR3 is CASSGGEQFFGP. The chain recombines TRBV5-1 with TRBJ2-3; the D segment call TRBD2 is taken from the table without a DNA check. Termini included, the CDR3 measures 12 amino acids. Germline-derived CDR1 and CDR2 are SGHRS and YFSETQ.

The J gene is TRBJ2-3, the V gene TRBV7-2; 8 nucleotides agree with TRBD1. The J call may be mistaken, given a closer DNA end match to TRBJ1-4. The germline V gene encodes CDR1 SGHTA and CDR2 FQGNSA. The CDR3 loop spans 17 amino acids. The CDR3 protein is CASSLHPPGTGLEKLFF. CDR3 in DNA: TGTGCCAGCAGCCTCCACCCCCCCGGGACAGGACTTGAGAAACTGTTTTTT.

The rearrangement links TRBV7-8 to TRBJ2-6; 7 positions match TRBD1. The J call may not be correct, given that the DNA end is closer to TRBJ2-1. In germline, CDR1 is SGHVS, CDR2 FQNEAQ. The CDR3 sequence is 16 residues long. The CDR3 sequence: CASSLGVVTGVGEQFF. The DNA of the CDR3 is TGTGCCAGCAGCTTAGGGGTCGTCACAGGGGTGGGTGAGCAGTTCTTC.

The V and J genes are TRBV7-6 and TRBJ2-6, with a possible D match to TRBD2 (6 bases). Trimming stripped 1 base from V and 0 bases from J, with 13 bases between. The CDR3 is 18 residues long. Germline lookup yields CDR1 SGHVS and CDR2 FNYEAQ. CDR3 DNA sequence: TGTGCCAGCAGCTTAGGGGGGACTGTCATCTCTGGGGCCAACGTCCTGACTTTC. This sequence encodes CASSLGGTVISGANVLTF.

The chain is built from TRBV6-9 and TRBJ2-5; 10 bases fit TRBD1. The germline V gene encodes CDR1 MNHGY and CDR2 SVAAGI. After removal of 6 bases from V and 11 bases from J, the junction contained 12 bases not matched to a gene. There are 14 residues in the CDR3. In DNA, the CDR3 is TGTGCCAGCAGACGACAGGGGGCAACAGATACGCAGTACTTC. It codes for CASRRQGATDTQYF.

The V call is TRBV7-2, the J call TRBJ2-1, with TRBD2 matching 12 bases. Trimming cost V 5 bases and J 5 bases; bases outside gene matches: 7. Germline CDR1 SGHTA, CDR2 FQGNSA. The CDR3 runs to 16 residues. CDR3 DNA: TGTGCCAGCAGCCCCTTACTAGCGGGGGGCAACAATGAGCAGTTCTTC. Its translation is CASSPLLAGGNNEQFF.

This clonotype appeared many times. The V gene is TRBV10-3, the J gene TRBJ2-7; 9 positions match TRBD1. Germline CDR1 is ENHRY and CDR2 is SYGVKD. The V gene end was trimmed by 10 bases and the J gene end by 1 base; junction bases not matched to a gene: 8. This CDR3 has 14 amino acids. The CDR3 region has the DNA TGTGCCACCGGAACAGGGGGCGGGTCCTACGAGCAGTACTTC. Protein product: CATGTGGGSYEQYF.

The chain links TRBV19 to TRBJ2-1; 8 nucleotides line up with TRBD1. With the DNA end fitting TRBJ2-5 better, the J assignment may be wrong. Germline-derived CDR1 and CDR2 are LNHDA and SQIVND (reference sequence). This CDR3 has 16 residues. Written as DNA, the CDR3 is TGTGCCAGTAGCACACCCCCGGGACAGGCGAGAGAGACCCAGTACTTC. The encoded protein is CASSTPPGQARETQYF.

In this sample, this clonotype turned up many times. The gene calls are TRBV10-1 and TRBJ2-7; TRBD2 aligns across 8 bases. V shed 4 bases, J shed 7 bases, and the junction held 9 bases outside the gene matches. The CDR3 totals 14 residues. Germline-derived CDR1 and CDR2 are WNHNN and SYGVQD (reference sequence). The CDR3 nucleotides are TGCGCCAGCAGTGCGGGGGGGCGGTTTGATGAGCAGTACTTC. As protein: CASSAGGRFDEQYF.

The rearrangement links TRBV5-1 to TRBJ2-7; 9 bases match TRBD2. The DNA end is a closer match to TRBJ2-5, so the J assignment may be wrong. This CDR3 contains 14 residues. From germline, CDR1 is SGHRS and CDR2 YFSETQ. This CDR3 reads CASSAGTSHPTQYF. The CDR3 nucleotides read TGCGCCAGCAGCGCCGGGACTAGCCACCCGACCCAGTACTTC.

J is TRBJ2-7 and V is TRBV6-6; a possible D gene is TRBD2 (5 bases). Germline CDR1 MNHNY, CDR2 SVGAGI (reference sequence). The CDR3 sequence is 15 residues long. Deletions cut 0 bases from V and 4 bases from J, with 13 bases between. CDR3 nucleotides: TGTGCCAGCAGTTACTCCTCGGACTTACAATACGAGCAGTACTTC. Protein product: CASSYSSDLQYEQYF.

In this sample, this clonotype turned up a few times. The chain couples TRBV5-1 to TRBJ1-2, with 8 bases fitting TRBD1. Per the germline V gene, CDR1 is SGHRS and CDR2 is YFSETQ. V trimming: 5 bases; J trimming: 8 bases; junction bases outside the gene matches: 8. The CDR3 length is 13 residues. CDR3 nucleotides: TGCGCCAGCAGAAACGACAGGGGAGAGGGCTACACCTTC. Translating it yields CASRNDRGEGYTF.

V gene TRBV7-3 combines with J gene TRBJ1-4, with a possible D match to TRBD1 (6 bases). CDR3 size: 14 residues. V shed 2 bases and J shed 8 bases, with 12 bases lying between them. From germline, CDR1 is SGHTA and CDR2 FQGTGA. CDR3 in DNA: TGTGCCAGCAGCTTAGCACAGGGAGGCGAAAAACTGTTTTTT. It encodes CASSLAQGGEKLFF.

The table lists this clonotype with many counts. The genes are TRBV5-4 and TRBJ2-3; D is uncertain. Per germline, CDR1 SGHNT and CDR2 YYREEE (reference sequence). This CDR3 region has 15 residues. V was cut by 0 bases and J by 0 bases, with 8 bases left in between. The CDR3 sequence is CASSLATISTDTQYF. As DNA, the CDR3 is TGTGCCAGCAGCTTGGCAACTATTAGCACAGATACGCAGTATTTT.

The genes are TRBV7-3 and TRBJ2-1; D remains unclear. Germline-derived CDR1 and CDR2 are SGHTA and FQGTGA. V was pared by 4 bases and J by 5 bases, with 6 bases between. This CDR3 has 12 residues. The CDR3 here is CASSSTHNEQFF. The CDR3 DNA reads as TGTGCCAGCAGCTCAACTCACAATGAGCAGTTCTTC.

J is TRBJ2-5 and V is TRBV7-9; D assignment may be TRBD1 or TRBD2 (5 bases each). Per germline, CDR1 SEHNR and CDR2 FQNEAQ (reference sequence). V lost 1 base, J lost 4 bases, and 13 bases lay in between. The CDR3 spans 15 residues. This CDR3 is CASSLGGSSIETQYF. The CDR3 region has the DNA TGTGCCAGCAGCTTAGGGGGGTCTAGTATAGAGACCCAGTACTTC.